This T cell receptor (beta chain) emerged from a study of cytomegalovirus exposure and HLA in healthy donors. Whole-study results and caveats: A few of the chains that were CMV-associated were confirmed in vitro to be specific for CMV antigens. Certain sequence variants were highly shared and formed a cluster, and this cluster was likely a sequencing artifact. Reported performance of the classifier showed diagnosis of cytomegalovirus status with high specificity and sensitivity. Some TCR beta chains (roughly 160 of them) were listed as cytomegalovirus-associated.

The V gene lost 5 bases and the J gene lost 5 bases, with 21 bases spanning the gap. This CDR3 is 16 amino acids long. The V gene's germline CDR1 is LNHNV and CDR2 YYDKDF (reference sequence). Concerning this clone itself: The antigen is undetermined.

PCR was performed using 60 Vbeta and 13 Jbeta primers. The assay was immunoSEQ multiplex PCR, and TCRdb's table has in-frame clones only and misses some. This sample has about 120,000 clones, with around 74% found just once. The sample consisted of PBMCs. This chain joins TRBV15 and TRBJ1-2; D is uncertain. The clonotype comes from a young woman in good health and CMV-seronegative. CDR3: CATSSQWSGPGYGYTF. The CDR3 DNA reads TGTGCCACCAGCTCCCAGTGGTCAGGTCCGGGGTATGGCTACACCTTC.